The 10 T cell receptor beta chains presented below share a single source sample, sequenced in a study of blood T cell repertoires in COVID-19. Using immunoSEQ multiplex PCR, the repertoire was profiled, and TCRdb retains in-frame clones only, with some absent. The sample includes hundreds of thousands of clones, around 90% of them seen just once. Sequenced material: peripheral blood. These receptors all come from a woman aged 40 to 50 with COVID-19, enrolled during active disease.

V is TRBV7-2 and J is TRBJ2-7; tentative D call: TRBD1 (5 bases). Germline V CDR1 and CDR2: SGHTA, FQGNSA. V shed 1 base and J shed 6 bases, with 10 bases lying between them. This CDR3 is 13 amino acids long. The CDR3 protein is CASSLGGRTEQYF. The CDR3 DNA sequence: TGTGCCAGCAGCTTAGGGGGCAGGACCGAGCAGTACTTC.

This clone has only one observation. The CDR3 spells CASSPPQGGFSKNIQYF. The CDR3 DNA reads TGTGCCAGCTCACCACCGCAAGGGGGCTTTTCCAAAAACATTCAGTACTTC. The V call is TRBV18, the J call TRBJ2-4; 7 bases line up with TRBD1. The CDR3 spans 17 residues. J lost 2 bases, V lost 0 bases, and 7 bases had no gene match. Germline V gene lookup returns CDR1 KGHSH and CDR2 LQKENI.

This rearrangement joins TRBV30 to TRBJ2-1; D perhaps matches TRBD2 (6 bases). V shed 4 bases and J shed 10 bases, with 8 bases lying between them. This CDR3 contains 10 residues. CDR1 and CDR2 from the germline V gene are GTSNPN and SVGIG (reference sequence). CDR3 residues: CAWMGREQFF. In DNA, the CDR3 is TGTGCCTGGATGGGGAGGGAGCAGTTCTTC.

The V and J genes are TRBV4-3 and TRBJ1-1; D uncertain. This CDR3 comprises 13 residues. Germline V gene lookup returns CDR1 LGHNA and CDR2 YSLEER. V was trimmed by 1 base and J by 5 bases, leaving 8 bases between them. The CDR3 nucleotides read TGCGCCAGCAGCCAAGGTTTTGCGACTGAAGCTTTCTTT. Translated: CASSQGFATEAFF.

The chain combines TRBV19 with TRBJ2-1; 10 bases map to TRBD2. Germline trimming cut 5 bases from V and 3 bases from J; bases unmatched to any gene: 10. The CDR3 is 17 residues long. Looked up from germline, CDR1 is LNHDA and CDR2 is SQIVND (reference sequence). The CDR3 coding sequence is TGTGCCAGTAGTTCCCAACAAGCGGGAGGGATCTACAATGAGCAGTTCTTC. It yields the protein CASSSQQAGGIYNEQFF. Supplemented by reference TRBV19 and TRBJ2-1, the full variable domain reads DGGITQSPKYLFRKEGQNVTLSCEQNLNHDAMYWYRQDPGQGLRLIYYSQIVNDFQKGDIAEGYSVSREKKESFPLTVTSAQKNPTAFYLCASSSQQAGGIYNEQFFGPGTRLTVL.

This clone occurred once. The CDR3 DNA sequence: TGTGCCAGCAGCTCACCGGGACAGGGGGCGAGGGCCCAGTACTTC. This encodes CASSSPGQGARAQYF. The chain couples TRBV7-2 to TRBJ2-5; TRBD1 matches 12 bases. Germline V gene lookup returns CDR1 SGHTA and CDR2 FQGNSA. The V gene end was trimmed by 4 bases and the J gene end by 9 bases; junction bases not matched to a gene: 9. This CDR3 spans 15 amino acids. Looking up the rest from reference TRBV7-2 and TRBJ2-5 gives the full variable domain: GAGVSQSPSNKVTEKGKDVELRCDPISGHTALYWYRQSLGQGLEFLIYFQGNSAPDKSGLPSDRFSAERTGGSVSTLTIQRTQQEDSAVYLCASSSPGQGARAQYFGPGTRLLVL.

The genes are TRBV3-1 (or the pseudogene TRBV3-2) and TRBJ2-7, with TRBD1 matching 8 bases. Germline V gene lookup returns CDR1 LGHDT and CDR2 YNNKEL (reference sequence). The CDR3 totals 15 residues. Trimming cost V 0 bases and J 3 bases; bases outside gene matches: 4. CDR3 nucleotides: TGTGCCAGCAGCCAAGAGGCACAGGGGGTCTACGAGCAGTACTTC. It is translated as CASSQEAQGVYEQYF.

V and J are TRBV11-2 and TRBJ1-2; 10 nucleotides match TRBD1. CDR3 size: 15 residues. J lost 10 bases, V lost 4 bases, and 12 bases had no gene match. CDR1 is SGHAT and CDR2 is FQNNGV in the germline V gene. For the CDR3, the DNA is TGTGCCAGCAGCTCCCCTATGACAGGGGGCGCAGACTACACCTTC. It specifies CASSSPMTGGADYTF.

This CDR3 reads CASSQNQGASTEAFF. CDR3 nucleotide sequence: TGTGCCAGCAGCCAAAATCAGGGGGCGTCCACTGAAGCTTTCTTT. The gene calls are TRBV3-1 (or the pseudogene TRBV3-2) and TRBJ1-1; 8 bases agree with TRBD1. V lost 2 bases and J lost 4; bases outside the gene matches: 6. Per the germline V gene, CDR1 is LGHDT and CDR2 is YNNKEL (reference sequence). The CDR3 totals 15 residues.

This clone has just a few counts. The CDR3 protein is CASSLPRAGQAPLHF. DNA for the CDR3: TGTGCCAGCTCACTCCCCCGGGCAGGGCAGGCACCCCTCCACTTT. The chain couples TRBV18 to TRBJ1-6; possible D gene TRBD1, 5 bases. Germline lookup yields CDR1 KGHSH and CDR2 LQKENI. CDR3 length equals 15 residues. With 4 bases removed from V and 11 bases from J, the gap between germline ends came to 18 bases.